A single sample is the source of the 21 T cell receptor beta chains below, sequenced in a study of T cells in women clearing cervical HPV infection. Generated by immunoSEQ multiplex PCR, the TCRdb table keeps only in-frame clones and is missing some. With some 30,000 clones in the sample, the ten largest clones hold 6.5% to 9%. Sequencing used blood buffy coat. The source is a woman aged 18 to 75 with a cervical HPV16 infection that either progressed to CIN3+ or cleared (not recorded which).

A word on this clone: The read stops 3 residues short of the end of the CDR3; the missing end is completed from the germline J gene. J is TRBJ2-3 and V is TRBV7-2, with TRBD2 identical over 8 bases. V trimming: 3 bases; J trimming: 5 bases; junction bases outside the gene matches: 1. The CDR3 loop spans 13 amino acids. Germline CDR1 SGHTA, CDR2 FQGNSA. The CDR3 sequence is CASSFGGEDTQYF. Incomplete CDR3 DNA: TGTGCCAGCAGCTTCGGGGGGGAAGATACG.

In regard to this clone: From the germline J gene comes the end of the CDR3, since the read stops 3 residues before it. The chain has TRBV7-6 and TRBJ1-5; a possible D gene is TRBD1 (6 bases). The ends were cut back, 2 bases at V and 6 bases at J, with 11 bases in the middle. The CDR3 runs to 14 residues. The germline V gene has CDR1 SGHVS and CDR2 FNYEAQ. Incomplete CDR3 DNA: TGTGCCAGCAGCTTACAGGGGTCGGCTCAGCCC. Its translation: CASSLQGSAQP. Given in full, the CDR3 is CASSLQGSAQPQHF.

About this clone itself: Read coverage stops 3 residues before the CDR3 terminus; the germline J gene supplies the remainder. The rearrangement links TRBV2 to TRBJ2-3; D is unclear. Trimming removed 4 bases at V and 1 base at J, with 18 bases between. CDR1 is SNHLY and CDR2 is FYNNEI in the germline V gene. This CDR3 is 17 amino acids long. CDR3 residues: CASSVFGSNHGTDTQYF. The CDR3 DNA, read in part, is TGTGCCAGCAGTGTTTTCGGTTCGAATCATGGCACAGATACG.

Turning to this clone: Read sequence stops 3 residues before the CDR3 end, and the germline J gene provides the missing end. V is TRBV20-1 and J is TRBJ2-7; D not resolved. The CDR3 runs to 12 residues. Trimming shortened V by 3 bases and J by 1 base, and 7 bases separated the two germline ends. Germline loops: CDR1 DFQATT, CDR2 SNEGSKA (reference sequence). The DNA read from the CDR3 is TGCAGTGCTAGTCTACCTTCCTACGAG. Its protein is CSASLPSYE. The entire CDR3 is CSASLPSYEQYF.

Regarding this clone: The sequence runs out 3 residues before the end of the CDR3; the remainder is reconstructed from the germline J gene. The chain carries TRBV20-1 and TRBJ2-3; TRBD2 agrees at 7 bases. Germline-derived CDR1 and CDR2 are DFQATT and SNEGSKA (reference sequence). CDR3 size: 15 residues. With V trimmed by 5 bases and J by 0 bases, 8 bases remained unmatched. CDR3 sequence: CSAPGGRLSTDTQYF. Incomplete CDR3 DNA: TGCAGTGCTCCCGGGGGGAGGCTTAGCACAGATACG.

Notes on this clone: Sequencing ends 3 residues short of the CDR3 end; the germline J gene provides the rest. The chain has TRBV30 and TRBJ1-1; a possible D gene is TRBD1 (5 bases). The germline gives CDR1 GTSNPN, CDR2 SVGIG (reference sequence). This CDR3 is built from 12 residues. CDR3 sequence reads: CAWSDVGRLAFF. CDR3 DNA, as far as it was read: TGTGCCTGGAGTGACGTGGGGCGCTTG. Combining the CDR3 with reference TRBV30 and TRBJ1-1 gives the whole variable domain SQTIHQWPATLVQPVGSPLSLECTVEGTSNPNLYWYRQAAGRGLQLLFYSVGIGQISSEVPQNLSASRPQDRQFILSSKKLLLSDSGFYLCAWSDVGRLAFFGQGTRLTVV.

This clone is medium-sized by frequency. The read ends 3 residues before the CDR3 terminus; that terminus is restored from the germline J gene. This sequence joins TRBV20-1 and TRBJ1-6, with D tentatively TRBD1 (5 bases). Trimming took off 2 bases at V and 9 bases at J, with 14 bases between the two ends. CDR1 DFQATT and CDR2 SNEGSKA come from the germline V gene (reference sequence). The CDR3 is 14 residues long. The CDR3 is CSARLGREGSPLHF. Partial CDR3 DNA: TGCAGTGCTAGATTGGGCAGGGAGGGTTCACCC.

A remark on this clone: The CDR3 end falls 3 residues outside the read, so it is completed with the germline J gene. The chain uses TRBV5-1 and TRBJ1-2; a weak D match, TRBD1 (6 bases). CDR1 and CDR2 from the germline V gene are SGHRS and YFSETQ. This CDR3 comprises 12 residues. CDR3 region: CASSFGQTDYTF. The DNA read from the CDR3 is TGCGCCAGCAGCTTTGGACAGACTGAC.

On this clone itself: The DNA ends 3 residues before the CDR3 does, and the rest of the CDR3 is filled in from the germline J gene. V is TRBV20-1 and J is TRBJ2-3; D is perhaps TRBD2 (8 bases). The CDR3 is 14 residues long. Germline V gene sequence: CDR1 DFQATT, CDR2 SNEGSKA (reference sequence). The CDR3 bases that were read are TGCAGTGCTACGGGAGGGGGCGAAGGGGAGACG. This sequence encodes CSATGGGEGET. The whole CDR3 is CSATGGGEGETQYF.

Note on this clone: The read terminates 3 residues ahead of where the CDR3 ends, so the germline J gene completes it. The J gene is TRBJ1-1, the V gene TRBV20-1, with 7 bases identical to TRBD1. Germline V gene sequence: CDR1 DFQATT, CDR2 SNEGSKA (reference sequence). V lost 0 bases, J lost 0 bases, and 13 bases stayed unmatched. The CDR3 runs 18 residues. The DNA read from the CDR3 is TGCAGTGCTAGAGACAAAAAGACCGGGACAGTCTTGAACACTGAA. Translating gives CSARDKKTGTVLNTE. The whole CDR3 region reads CSARDKKTGTVLNTEAFF.

As for this clone: With the read ending 3 residues before the CDR3 end, the germline J gene is used to fill in that end. The chain combines TRBV5-1 with TRBJ2-3, with 7 nucleotides matching TRBD1. The CDR3 has 15 residues. J was trimmed by 2 bases and V by 5 bases; bases with no gene match: 8. Germline V lookup: CDR1 SGHRS, CDR2 YFSETQ. CDR3 sequence: CASRAQGFFTDTQYF. The part of the CDR3 DNA that was read is TGCGCCAGCAGGGCACAGGGGTTTTTCACAGATACG.

On this clone itself: The read comes to an end 3 residues before the CDR3 does, leaving the germline J gene to fill in the end. The chain is built from TRBV30 and TRBJ2-1, with D maybe TRBD2 (5 bases). CDR1 GTSNPN and CDR2 SVGIG come from the germline V gene (reference sequence). V dropped 2 bases and J dropped 3 bases, with 11 bases sitting between them. The CDR3 is made up of 14 amino acids. CDR3 in amino acids: CAWSRSGVYNEQFF. Incomplete CDR3 DNA: TGTGCCTGGAGTCGGTCCGGGGTCTACAATGAG.

Of note for this clone: The CDR3 goes on 3 residues after the read ends, and that part is filled in from the germline J gene. This chain uses TRBV4-2 with TRBJ2-6; 7 bases map to TRBD1. V shed 1 base, J shed 2 bases, and the junction held 2 bases outside the gene matches. The V gene's germline CDR1 is LGHNA and CDR2 YNFKEQ. The CDR3 has 16 amino acids. The covered CDR3 bases are TGTGCCAGCAGCCAAGGAGGGGGCACTGGGGCCAACGTC. Translation gives CASSQGGGTGANV. In full, the CDR3 reads CASSQGGGTGANVLTF.

In the case of this clone: The read gets to within 3 residues of the CDR3 end, and the germline J gene fills in the rest. The rearrangement uses TRBV6-2 or TRBV6-3 and TRBJ2-2, with 9 nucleotides matching TRBD1. With V trimmed by 6 bases and J by 5 bases, 7 bases remained unmatched. This CDR3 region has 15 residues. Germline-derived CDR1 and CDR2 are MNHEY and SVGEGT. CDR3 amino acids: CASRSTGGRTGELFF. CDR3 bases read: TGTGCCAGCAGATCGACAGGGGGACGGACCGGGGAG.

To note about this clone: The DNA ends 3 residues before the CDR3 does, and the rest of the CDR3 is filled in from the germline J gene. The chain links TRBV6-2 or TRBV6-3 to TRBJ1-6; a weak D match, TRBD1 (5 bases). The V and J ends lost 5 bases and 10 bases respectively, with 18 bases between them. The CDR3 has 15 amino acids. Germline loops: CDR1 MNHEY, CDR2 SVGEGT. The CDR3 bases that were read are TGTGCCAGCAGTCCCCCGGGACGGGGGATCTCACCC. It specifies CASSPPGRGISP. The entire CDR3 reads CASSPPGRGISPLHF.

Regarding this clone: Read data end 3 residues before the CDR3 end; the end is taken from the germline J gene. This rearrangement joins TRBV5-1 to TRBJ2-2, with D hard to call. The CDR3 consists of 14 residues. Germline lookup yields CDR1 SGHRS and CDR2 YFSETQ. The germline V and J ends were trimmed by 0 bases and 6 bases, with 9 bases remaining between them. CDR3 DNA (partial): TGCGCCAGCAGCTTGGCGGTTTCGGCCGGGGAG. This gives the protein CASSLAVSAGE. The whole CDR3 sequence reads CASSLAVSAGELFF.

Points on this clone: The read ends 3 residues before the CDR3 terminus; that terminus is restored from the germline J gene. The rearrangement uses TRBV7-9 and TRBJ1-6; D may be TRBD1 (5 bases). V shed 1 base and J shed 6 bases, with 10 bases lying between them. The CDR3 contains 15 residues. The germline gives CDR1 SEHNR, CDR2 FQNEAQ (reference sequence). The CDR3 spells CASSLDAGSNSPLHF. The sequenced CDR3 bases are TGTGCCAGCAGCTTAGACGCAGGGTCTAATTCACCC.

CDR3 amino acids: CASSDGDKVSDEQYF. The sequenced part of the CDR3 DNA is TGTGCCAGCAGTGACGGGGACAAGGTAAGCGACGAG. The rearrangement joins TRBV12-3 or TRBV12-4 to TRBJ2-7, with D possibly being TRBD1 (6 bases). The read terminates 3 residues before the CDR3 end, so the remaining end is supplied by the germline J gene. V shed 5 bases and J shed 5 bases, with 19 bases lying between them. This CDR3 is 15 amino acids long.

Worth noting for this clone: The read halts 3 residues ahead of the CDR3 end, with the missing end drawn from the germline J gene. This sequence joins TRBV20-1 and TRBJ1-5; 9 bases fit TRBD1. The CDR3 consists of 13 residues. Germline values: CDR1 DFQATT, CDR2 SNEGSKA (reference sequence). V shed 5 bases and J 6 bases; nucleotides not matched to a gene: 5. The sequenced part of the CDR3 DNA is TGCAGTGCTTCCACAGGGGGCTCTCAGCCC. This codes for CSASTGGSQP. From start to end, the CDR3 is CSASTGGSQPQHF.

To note about this clone: From the germline J gene comes the end of the CDR3, since the read stops 3 residues before it. This chain joins TRBV20-1 and TRBJ2-3, with 9 nucleotides matching TRBD1. Germline values: CDR1 DFQATT, CDR2 SNEGSKA (reference sequence). V lost 6 bases, J lost 3 bases, and 10 bases stayed unmatched. The CDR3 loop spans 15 amino acids. Incomplete CDR3 DNA: TGCAGTGCCCGTACGGGACAGGGATGGACAGATACG. Protein product: CSARTGQGWTDT. The complete CDR3 reads CSARTGQGWTDTQYF.

Of note for this clone: Read data end 3 residues before the CDR3 end; the end is taken from the germline J gene. The rearrangement joins TRBV11-2 to TRBJ1-5, with D unclear. CDR1 SGHAT and CDR2 FQNNGV come from the germline V gene. The CDR3 covers 14 residues. V was trimmed by 1 base and J by 2 bases, leaving 6 bases between them. The CDR3 protein is CASSLGQGNQPQHF. Incomplete CDR3 DNA: TGTGCCAGCAGCTTAGGGCAGGGCAATCAGCCC.